The T cell receptor (beta chain) described here comes from a study of identical twins. This clonotype was seen more than once but under ten times. Germline V lookup: CDR1 SGHAT, CDR2 FQNNGV. Trimming removed 0 bases from V and 3 bases from J, with 13 bases in between. The CDR3 extends over 16 amino acids. TCRdb analysed the 5' RACE reads with MiXCR anew, one entry per CDR3 protein. The table shows around 490,000 distinct CDR3 sequences, with roughly 13% occurring only once. These data were likewise used in another study, on yellow fever vaccine responses in identical twins.

This receptor was taken from a woman under 30 in good health. The chain joins TRBV11-2 to TRBJ2-3; D call uncertain. The sequenced sample consisted of CD4+ T cells sorted from blood. Written as DNA, the CDR3 is TGTGCCAGCAGCTTAGAACACGCGGTCCCAACAGATACGCAGTATTTT. It encodes CASSLEHAVPTDTQYF.